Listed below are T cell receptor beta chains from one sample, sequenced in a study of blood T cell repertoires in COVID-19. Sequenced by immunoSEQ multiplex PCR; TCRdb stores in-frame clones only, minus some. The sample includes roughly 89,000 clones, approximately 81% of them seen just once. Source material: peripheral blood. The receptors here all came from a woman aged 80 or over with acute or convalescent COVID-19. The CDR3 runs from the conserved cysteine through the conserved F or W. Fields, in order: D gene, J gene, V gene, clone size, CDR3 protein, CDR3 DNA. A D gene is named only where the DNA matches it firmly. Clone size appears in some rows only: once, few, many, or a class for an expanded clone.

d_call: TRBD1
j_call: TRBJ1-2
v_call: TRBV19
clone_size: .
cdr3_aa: CASSIRTGTVANYGYTF
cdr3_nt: TGTGCCAGTAGTATTAGGACAGGGACTGTAGCTAACTATGGCTACACCTTC

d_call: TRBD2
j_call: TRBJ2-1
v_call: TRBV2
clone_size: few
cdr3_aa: CASRPQRGGPDEQFF
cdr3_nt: TGTGCCAGCAGACCCCAGCGGGGGGGCCCCGATGAGCAGTTCTTC

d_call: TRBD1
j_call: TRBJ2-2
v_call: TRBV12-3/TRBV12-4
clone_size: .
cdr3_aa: CASRRQGPGELFF
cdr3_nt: TGTGCCAGCAGGCGACAGGGACCCGGGGAGCTGTTTTTT

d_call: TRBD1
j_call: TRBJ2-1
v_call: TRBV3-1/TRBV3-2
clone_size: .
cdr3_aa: CASSLSVGTGGHEQFF
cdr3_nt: TGTGCCAGCAGCCTCTCTGTAGGGACAGGGGGCCATGAGCAGTTCTTC

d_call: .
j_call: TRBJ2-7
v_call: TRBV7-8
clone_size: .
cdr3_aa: CASSLAVAGESYEQYF
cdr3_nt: TGTGCCAGCAGCTTAGCTGTGGCAGGGGAATCCTACGAGCAGTACTTC

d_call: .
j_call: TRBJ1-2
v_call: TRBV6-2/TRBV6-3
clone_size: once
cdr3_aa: CASSYGTASNYGYTF
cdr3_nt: TGTGCCAGCAGTTACGGTACAGCTTCTAACTATGGCTACACCTTC

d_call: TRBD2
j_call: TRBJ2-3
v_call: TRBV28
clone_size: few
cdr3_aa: CASSSRLARTDTQYF
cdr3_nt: TGTGCCAGCAGTTCCAGACTAGCGAGAACAGATACGCAGTATTTT

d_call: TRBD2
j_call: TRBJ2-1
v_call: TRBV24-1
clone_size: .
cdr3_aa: CATSDSTSGFYNEQFF
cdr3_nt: TGTGCCACCAGTGATTCGACTAGCGGCTTCTACAATGAGCAGTTCTTC

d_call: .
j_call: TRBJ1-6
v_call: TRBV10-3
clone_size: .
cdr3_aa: CAMAPTTNNSPLHF
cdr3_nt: TGTGCCATGGCCCCGACAACCAATAATTCACCCCTCCACTTT

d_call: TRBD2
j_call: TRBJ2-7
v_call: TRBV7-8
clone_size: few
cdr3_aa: CASSLAGGYSYEQYF
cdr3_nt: TGTGCCAGCAGCTTAGCGGGGGGGTATTCCTACGAGCAGTACTTC

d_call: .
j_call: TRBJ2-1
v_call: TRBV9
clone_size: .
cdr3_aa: CASSRARDNEQFF
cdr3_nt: TGTGCCAGCAGCAGGGCCAGGGACAATGAGCAGTTCTTC

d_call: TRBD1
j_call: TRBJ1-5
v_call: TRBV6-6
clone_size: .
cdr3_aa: CASSPENQQGANQPQHF
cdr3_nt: TGTGCCAGCAGTCCAGAAAACCAACAGGGGGCGAACCAGCCCCAGCATTTT

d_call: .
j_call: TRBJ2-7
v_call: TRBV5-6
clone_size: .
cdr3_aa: CASSLYREYYEQYF
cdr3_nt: TGTGCCAGCAGCTTGTACAGGGAGTACTACGAGCAGTACTTC

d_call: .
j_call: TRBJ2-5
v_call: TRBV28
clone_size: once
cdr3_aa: CASSLNRLGPPGPHF
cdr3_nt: TGTGCCAGCAGTTTAAATCGGCTGGGGCCACCTGGACCCCACTTC

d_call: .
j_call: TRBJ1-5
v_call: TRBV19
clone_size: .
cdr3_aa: CASSINPRGANQPQHF
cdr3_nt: TGTGCCAGTAGTATCAATCCCCGGGGGGCCAATCAGCCCCAGCATTTT

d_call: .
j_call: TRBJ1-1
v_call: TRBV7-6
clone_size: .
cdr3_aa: CASSLSSNTEAFF
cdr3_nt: TGTGCCAGCAGCTTATCTTCGAACACTGAAGCTTTCTTT

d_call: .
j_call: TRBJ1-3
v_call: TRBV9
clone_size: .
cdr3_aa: CASSVGTATGGNTIYF
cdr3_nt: TGTGCCAGCAGCGTAGGGACAGCAACAGGTGGAAACACCATATATTTT

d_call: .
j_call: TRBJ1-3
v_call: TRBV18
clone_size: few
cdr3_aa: CASSPGGAPGNTIYF
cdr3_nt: TGTGCCAGCTCACCAGGGGGGGCTCCTGGAAACACCATATATTTT

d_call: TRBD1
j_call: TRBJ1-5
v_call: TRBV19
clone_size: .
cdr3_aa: CASKDRDYSNQPQHF
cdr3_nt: TGTGCCAGTAAGGACAGGGACTATAGCAATCAGCCCCAGCATTTT

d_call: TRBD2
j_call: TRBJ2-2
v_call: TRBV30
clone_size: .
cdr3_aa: CAWSGMVNGGGASNGELFF
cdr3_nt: TGTGCCTGGAGTGGAATGGTAAATGGCGGGGGGGCCTCTAACGGGGAGCTGTTTTTT

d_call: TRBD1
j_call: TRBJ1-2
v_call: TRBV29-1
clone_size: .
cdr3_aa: CSAELYIQGDDYGYTF
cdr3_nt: TGCAGCGCTGAACTCTACATTCAGGGGGACGACTATGGCTACACCTTC

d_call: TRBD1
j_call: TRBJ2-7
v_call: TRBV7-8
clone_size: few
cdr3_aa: CASSSGQGVREQYF
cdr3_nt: TGTGCCAGCAGCTCCGGACAGGGGGTCAGGGAGCAGTACTTC

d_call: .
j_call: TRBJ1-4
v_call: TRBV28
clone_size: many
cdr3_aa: CASSLGHEKLFF
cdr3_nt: TGTGCCAGCAGTTTAGGGCACGAAAAACTGTTTTTT

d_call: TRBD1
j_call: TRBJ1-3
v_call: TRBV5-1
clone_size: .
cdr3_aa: CASSRGTGSSGNTIYF
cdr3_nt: TGCGCCAGCAGCCGGGGGACAGGCTCCTCTGGAAACACCATATATTTT

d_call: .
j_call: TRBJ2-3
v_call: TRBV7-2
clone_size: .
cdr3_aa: CASSFGLRTDTQYF
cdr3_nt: TGTGCCAGCAGCTTCGGACTGCGCACAGATACGCAGTATTTT

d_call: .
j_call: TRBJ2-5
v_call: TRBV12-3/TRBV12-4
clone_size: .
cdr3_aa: CASSLRGTQYF
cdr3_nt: TGTGCCAGCAGTTTACGGGGGACCCAGTACTTC

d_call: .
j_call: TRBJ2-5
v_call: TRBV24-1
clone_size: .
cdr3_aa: CATSDLPSRDKAQETQYF
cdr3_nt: TGTGCCACCAGTGATTTGCCCTCACGGGATAAGGCGCAAGAGACCCAGTACTTC

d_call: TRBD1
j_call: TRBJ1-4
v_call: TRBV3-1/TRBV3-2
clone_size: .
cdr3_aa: CASSRTGWEKLFF
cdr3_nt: TGTGCCAGCAGCCGGACAGGGTGGGAAAAACTGTTTTTT

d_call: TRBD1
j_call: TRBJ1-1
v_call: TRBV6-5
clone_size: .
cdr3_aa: CASSYRQGAVFTEAFF
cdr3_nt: TGTGCCAGCAGTTACCGACAGGGGGCGGTTTTCACTGAAGCTTTCTTT

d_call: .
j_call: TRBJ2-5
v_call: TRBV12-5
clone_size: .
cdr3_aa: CASAPVRGQETQYF
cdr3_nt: TGTGCTAGTGCCCCAGTCCGGGGACAAGAGACCCAGTACTTC